This T cell receptor (beta chain) was captured in a study of cytotoxic CD8 clonotypes in ibrutinib-treated CLL. Profiling relied on immunoSEQ multiplex PCR, and the TCRdb table lists in-frame clones only, not all of them. The sample includes 250,000 to 350,000 clones, around 69% of them seen just once. The germline V gene encodes CDR1 SNHLY and CDR2 FYNNEI. This CDR3 has 14 amino acids. Trimming cost V 4 bases and J 2 bases, with 12 bases left between them. The chain uses TRBV2 and TRBJ2-7; D uncertain. The sample here was PBMCs, taken at disease progression, from a patient treated with ibrutinib. This TCR was sampled from a human donor with chronic lymphocytic leukemia. The CDR3 coding sequence is TGTGCCAGCAGTGTCGCCAGGAGCCCCTACGAGCAGTACTTC. Its translation is CASSVARSPYEQYF. Filled out from reference TRBV2 and TRBJ2-7, the complete variable domain reads EPEVTQTPSHQVTQMGQEVILRCVPISNHLYFYWYRQILGQKVEFLVSFYNNEISEKSEIFDDQFSVERPDGSNFTLKIRSTKLEDSAMYFCASSVARSPYEQYFGPGTRLTVT.